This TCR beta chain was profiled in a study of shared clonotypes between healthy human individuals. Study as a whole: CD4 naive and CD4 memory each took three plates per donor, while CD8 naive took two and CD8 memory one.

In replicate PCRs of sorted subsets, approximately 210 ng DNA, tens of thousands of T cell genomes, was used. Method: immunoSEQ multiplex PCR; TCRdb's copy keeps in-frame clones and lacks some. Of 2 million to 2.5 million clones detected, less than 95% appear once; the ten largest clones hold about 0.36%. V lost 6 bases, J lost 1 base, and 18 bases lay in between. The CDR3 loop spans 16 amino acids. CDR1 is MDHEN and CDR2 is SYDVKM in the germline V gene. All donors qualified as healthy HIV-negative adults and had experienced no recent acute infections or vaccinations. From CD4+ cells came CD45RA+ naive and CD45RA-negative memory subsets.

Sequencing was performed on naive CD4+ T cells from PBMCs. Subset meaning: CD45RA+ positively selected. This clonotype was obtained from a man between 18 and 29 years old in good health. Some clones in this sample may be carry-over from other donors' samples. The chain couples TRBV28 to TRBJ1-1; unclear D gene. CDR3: CASSLTDVIWNTEAFF. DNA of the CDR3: TGTGCCAGCAGCCTAACCGATGTGATTTGGAACACTGAAGCTTTCTTT.